This T cell receptor (beta chain) was recorded in a study of response to subunit inactivated influenza vaccine (dated by TCRdb to 2017 to 2018). For the study in its entirety: Deep quantitative T cell receptor repertoire profiling was used in the study to track responses to a trivalent subunit inactivated influenza vaccine.

Library creation used RT-PCR. Sequencer: Illumina HiSeq 2500. TCRdb's own reprocessing of the public reads used fastp at Q25 and MiXCR and kept productive beta chains. One record per CDR3 amino acid sequence lists the most common genes and DNA. The sample yields about 500,000 distinct CDR3 sequences; 16% were counted once. In total, the top ten clones hold about 3% of the sample. On the study overall, not on this receptor specifically: It was suggested by the authors that each seasonal influenza vaccination may recruit only a limited number of new T cells.

The CDR3 runs 14 residues from the cysteine to the phenylalanine. The kept DNA is CDR3 alone, 42 bases in frame from the first base. V ends up 8 bases short and J 4 bases short, with an unmatched junction base count of 6. The germline V gene encodes CDR1 MDHEN and CDR2 SYDVKM. Regarding this clonotype: Its cognate antigen has yet to be identified. Base-call qualities are not available, and no considerably larger clone is one nucleotide away.

The TCR originated in a man aged 50-75 years who received an inactivated influenza vaccine. Donor details come from another sample of the same person, matched by shared clones. The material sequenced was CD4+ T cells sorted from PBMCs, taken roughly 24 months after vaccination. Recombination connected TRBV28 to TRBJ2-1; the central 9 bases match TRBD2. The CDR3 region reads CASLSSGGYNEQFF. In nucleotide form, the sequence is TGTGCCAGCCTTTCGAGCGGGGGGTACAATGAGCAGTTCTTC.